This T cell receptor (beta chain) comes out of a study of blood T cell repertoires in COVID-19. Across the whole study: The study drew acute and convalescent COVID-19 samples from the United States, Italy and Spain.

Sequenced by immunoSEQ multiplex PCR; TCRdb stores in-frame clones only, minus some. The sample records roughly 670,000 clones, about nine tenths being singletons. The CDR3 runs 14 residues. V was clipped by 5 bases and J by 0 bases, with 8 bases between them. Germline CDR1 is SGHAT and CDR2 is FQNNGV. The chain recombines TRBV11-2 with TRBJ1-5; D might be TRBD1 (5 bases). Sequences were obtained from peripheral blood. The sequence derives from a woman aged 18-29 years with acute or convalescent COVID-19. In nucleotides, the CDR3 is TGTGCCAGCAGCGTGACAGATAGCAATCAGCCCCAGCATTTT. Translating it yields CASSVTDSNQPQHF.